Reported below is one T cell receptor (beta chain). Its antigen remains unidentified. This sample was included in a study of T cell repertoires in cytomegalovirus infection. This CDR3 contains 18 residues. V was pared by 5 bases and J by 0 bases, with 17 bases between. Germline lookup yields CDR1 SGHTA and CDR2 FQGNSA. MiXCR was run by TCRdb on the reads, yielding one entry per CDR3 protein. The sample shows tens of thousands of distinct CDR3 sequences, over 40% of them seen only once. The sequence derives from a human donor in good health (CMV status not recorded). Some clones in this sample may be carry-over from other donors' samples. The genes are TRBV7-2 and TRBJ2-6; D not resolved. The sample in question was CD8+ T cells from cultured PBMCs, obtained from culture after CMV antigen stimulation. The DNA of the CDR3 is TGTGCCAGCAGCACCCCAGTGGGCAGACACTCTGGGGCCAACGTCCTGACTTTC. It yields the protein CASSTPVGRHSGANVLTF. Looking up the rest from reference TRBV7-2 and TRBJ2-6 gives the full variable domain: GAGVSQSPSNKVTEKGKDVELRCDPISGHTALYWYRQSLGQGLEFLIYFQGNSAPDKSGLPSDRFSAERTGGSVSTLTIQRTQQEDSAVYLCASSTPVGRHSGANVLTFGAGSRLTVL.